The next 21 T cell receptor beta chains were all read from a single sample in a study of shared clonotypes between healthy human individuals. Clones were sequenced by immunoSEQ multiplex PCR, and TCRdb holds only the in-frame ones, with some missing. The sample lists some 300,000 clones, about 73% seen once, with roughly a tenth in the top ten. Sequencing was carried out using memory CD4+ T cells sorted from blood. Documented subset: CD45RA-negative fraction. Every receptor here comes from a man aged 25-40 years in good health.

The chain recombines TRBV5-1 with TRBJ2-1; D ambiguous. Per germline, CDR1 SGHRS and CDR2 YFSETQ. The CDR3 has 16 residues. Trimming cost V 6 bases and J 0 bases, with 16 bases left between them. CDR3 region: CASTLGRDSSYNEQFF. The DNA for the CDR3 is TGCGCCAGCACGCTCGGTAGGGATAGCTCCTACAATGAGCAGTTCTTC.

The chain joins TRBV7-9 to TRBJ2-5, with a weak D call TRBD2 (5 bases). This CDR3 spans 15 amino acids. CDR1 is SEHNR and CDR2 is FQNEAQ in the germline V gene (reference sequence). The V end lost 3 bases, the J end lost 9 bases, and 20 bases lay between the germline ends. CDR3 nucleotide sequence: TGTGCCAGCAGCTTGGGTACCGCAGGCTTGGAGGCCCAGTACTTC. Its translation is CASSLGTAGLEAQYF.

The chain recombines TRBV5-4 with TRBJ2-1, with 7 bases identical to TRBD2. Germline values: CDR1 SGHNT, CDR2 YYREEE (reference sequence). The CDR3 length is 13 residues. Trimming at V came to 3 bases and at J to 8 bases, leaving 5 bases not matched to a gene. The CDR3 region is CASSSGGKYEQFF. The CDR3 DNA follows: TGTGCCAGCAGCTCGGGGGGAAAGTATGAGCAGTTCTTC. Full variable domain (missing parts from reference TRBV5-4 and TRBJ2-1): ETGVTQSPTHLIKTRGQQVTLRCSSQSGHNTVSWYQQALGQGPQFIFQYYREEENGRGNFPPRFSGLQFPNYSSELNVNALELDDSALYLCASSSGGKYEQFFGPGTRLTVL.

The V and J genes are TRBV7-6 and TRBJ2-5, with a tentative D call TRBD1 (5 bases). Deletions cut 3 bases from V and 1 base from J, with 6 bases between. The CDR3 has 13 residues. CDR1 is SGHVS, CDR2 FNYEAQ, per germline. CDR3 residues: CASSFQGQETQYF. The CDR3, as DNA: TGTGCCAGCAGCTTCCAGGGCCAAGAGACCCAGTACTTC.

For the CDR3, the DNA is TGTGCCAGCAACTCAGGGGGGAATGACTATGGCTACACCTTC. Residues: CASNSGGNDYGYTF. The chain employs TRBV28 and TRBJ1-2; 7 bases agree with TRBD1. CDR3 size: 14 residues. Germline values: CDR1 MDHEN, CDR2 SYDVKM. V lost 7 bases, J lost 3 bases, and 8 bases stayed unmatched.

The CDR3 region is CASSLTGAGEQFF. The CDR3 DNA sequence: TGTGCCAGCAGTTTAACAGGGGCAGGGGAGCAGTTCTTC. The chain uses TRBV6-6 and TRBJ2-1; TRBD1 matches at 7 bases. The germline CDR1 and CDR2 sequences are MNHNY and SVGAGI (reference sequence). V was clipped by 4 bases and J by 10 bases; unmatched bases: 7. This CDR3 has 13 amino acids.

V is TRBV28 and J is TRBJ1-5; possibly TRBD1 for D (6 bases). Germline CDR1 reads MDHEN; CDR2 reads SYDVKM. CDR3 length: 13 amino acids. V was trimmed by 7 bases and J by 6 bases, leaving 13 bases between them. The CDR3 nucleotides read TGTGCCAGCAAAGAGGGGGGGGTTCAGCCCCAGCATTTT. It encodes CASKEGGVQPQHF.

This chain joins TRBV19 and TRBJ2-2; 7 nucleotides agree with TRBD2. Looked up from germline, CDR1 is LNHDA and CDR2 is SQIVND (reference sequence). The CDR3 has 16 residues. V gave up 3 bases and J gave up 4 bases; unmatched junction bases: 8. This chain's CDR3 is CASSITPSGTTGELFF. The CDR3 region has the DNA TGTGCCAGTAGTATTACCCCTAGCGGCACCACCGGGGAGCTGTTTTTT.

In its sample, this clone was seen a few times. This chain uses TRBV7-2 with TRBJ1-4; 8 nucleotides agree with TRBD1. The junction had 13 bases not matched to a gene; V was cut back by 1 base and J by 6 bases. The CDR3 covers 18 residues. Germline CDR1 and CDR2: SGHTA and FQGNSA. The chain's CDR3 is CASSLGWGRGQVYEKLFF. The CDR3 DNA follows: TGTGCCAGCAGCTTAGGATGGGGCAGGGGGCAGGTATATGAAAAACTGTTTTTT.

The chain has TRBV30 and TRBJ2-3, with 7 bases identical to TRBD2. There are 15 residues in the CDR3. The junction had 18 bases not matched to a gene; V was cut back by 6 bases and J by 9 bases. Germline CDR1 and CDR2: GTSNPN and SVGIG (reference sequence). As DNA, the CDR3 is TGTGCCTGCGGGGGGACTGGAACGCACGATCGAACGCAGTATTTT. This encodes CACGGTGTHDRTQYF.

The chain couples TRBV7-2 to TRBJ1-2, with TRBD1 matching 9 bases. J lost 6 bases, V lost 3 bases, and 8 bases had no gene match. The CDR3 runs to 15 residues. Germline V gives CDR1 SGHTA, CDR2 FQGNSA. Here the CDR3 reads CASSFRDRVNDGYTF. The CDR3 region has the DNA TGTGCCAGCAGCTTTCGGGACAGGGTGAACGATGGCTACACCTTC.

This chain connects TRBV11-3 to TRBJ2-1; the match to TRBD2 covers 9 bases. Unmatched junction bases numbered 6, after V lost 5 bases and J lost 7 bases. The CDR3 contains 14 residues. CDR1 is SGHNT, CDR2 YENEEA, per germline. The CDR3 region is CASSPPSGINEQFF. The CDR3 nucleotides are TGTGCCAGCAGCCCACCTAGCGGGATTAATGAGCAGTTCTTC. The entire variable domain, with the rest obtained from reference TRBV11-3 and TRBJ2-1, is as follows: EAGVVQSPRYKIIEKKQPVAFWCNPISGHNTLYWYLQNLGQGPELLIRYENEEAVDDSQLPKDRFSAERLKGVDSTLKIQPAELGDSAVYLCASSPPSGINEQFFGPGTRLTVL.

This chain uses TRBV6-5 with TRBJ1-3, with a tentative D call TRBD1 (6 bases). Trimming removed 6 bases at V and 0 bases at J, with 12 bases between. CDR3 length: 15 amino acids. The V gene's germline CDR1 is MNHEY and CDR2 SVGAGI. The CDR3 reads CASSLDSASGNTIYF. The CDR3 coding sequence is TGTGCCAGCAGCTTGGACAGCGCCTCTGGAAACACCATATATTTT.

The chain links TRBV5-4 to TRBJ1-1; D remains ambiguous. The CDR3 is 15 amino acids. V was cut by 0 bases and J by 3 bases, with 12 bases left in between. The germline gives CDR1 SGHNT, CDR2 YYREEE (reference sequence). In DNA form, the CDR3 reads TGTGCCAGCAGCTTGGCCCCCCGGGGAGACACTGAAGCTTTCTTT. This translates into CASSLAPRGDTEAFF.

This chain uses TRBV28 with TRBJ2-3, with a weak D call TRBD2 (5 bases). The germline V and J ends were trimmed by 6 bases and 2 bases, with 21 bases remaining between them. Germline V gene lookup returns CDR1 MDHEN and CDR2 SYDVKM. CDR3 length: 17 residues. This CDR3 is CASSPIARTADTDTQYF. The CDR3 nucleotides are TGTGCCAGCAGCCCTATCGCAAGGACTGCAGACACAGATACGCAGTATTTT.

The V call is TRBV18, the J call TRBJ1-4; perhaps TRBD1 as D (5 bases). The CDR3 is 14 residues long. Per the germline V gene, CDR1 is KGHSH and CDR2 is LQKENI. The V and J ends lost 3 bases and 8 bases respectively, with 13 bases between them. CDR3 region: CASSPVGGLEKLFF. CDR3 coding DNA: TGTGCCAGCTCACCGGTGGGGGGATTGGAAAAACTGTTTTTT.

The CDR3 protein is CASSLTSSSTDTQYF. CDR3 nucleotide sequence: TGTGCCAGCAGCTTAACGAGTTCTAGCACAGATACGCAGTATTTT. J is TRBJ2-3 and V is TRBV7-9; the D is unclear. V shed 2 bases and J shed 0 bases, with 9 bases lying between them. The CDR3 covers 15 residues. In germline, CDR1 is SEHNR, CDR2 FQNEAQ (reference sequence).

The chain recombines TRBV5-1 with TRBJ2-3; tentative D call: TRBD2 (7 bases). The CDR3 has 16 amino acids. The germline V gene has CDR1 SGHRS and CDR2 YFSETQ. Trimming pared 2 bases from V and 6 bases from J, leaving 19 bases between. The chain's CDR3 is CASSFGTISGADTQYF. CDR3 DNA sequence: TGCGCCAGCAGCTTCGGGACAATAAGCGGGGCGGATACGCAGTATTTT.

Here the CDR3 DNA reads TGTGCCAGCAGTGAATTCGGAGCTAGCTATGGCTACACCTTC. It specifies CASSEFGASYGYTF. The rearrangement uses TRBV25-1 and TRBJ1-2; D not certain. There are 14 residues in the CDR3. Looked up from germline, CDR1 is MGHDK and CDR2 is SYGVNS. With 1 base removed from V and 4 bases from J, the gap between germline ends came to 10 bases.

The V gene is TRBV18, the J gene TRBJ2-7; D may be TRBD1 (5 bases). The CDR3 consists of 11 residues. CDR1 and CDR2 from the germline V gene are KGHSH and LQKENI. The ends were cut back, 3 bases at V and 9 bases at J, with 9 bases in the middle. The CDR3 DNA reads TGTGCCAGCTCACCGCAGGGTGGGCAGTACTTC. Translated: CASSPQGGQYF.

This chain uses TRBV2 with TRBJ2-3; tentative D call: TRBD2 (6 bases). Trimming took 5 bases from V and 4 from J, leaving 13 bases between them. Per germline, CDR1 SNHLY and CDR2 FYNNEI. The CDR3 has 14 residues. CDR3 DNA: TGTGCCAGCAGTCCACAAACTAGCTCAGATACGCAGTATTTT. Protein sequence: CASSPQTSSDTQYF. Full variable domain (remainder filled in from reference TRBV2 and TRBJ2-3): EPEVTQTPSHQVTQMGQEVILRCVPISNHLYFYWYRQILGQKVEFLVSFYNNEISEKSEIFDDQFSVERPDGSNFTLKIRSTKLEDSAMYFCASSPQTSSDTQYFGPGTRLTVL.